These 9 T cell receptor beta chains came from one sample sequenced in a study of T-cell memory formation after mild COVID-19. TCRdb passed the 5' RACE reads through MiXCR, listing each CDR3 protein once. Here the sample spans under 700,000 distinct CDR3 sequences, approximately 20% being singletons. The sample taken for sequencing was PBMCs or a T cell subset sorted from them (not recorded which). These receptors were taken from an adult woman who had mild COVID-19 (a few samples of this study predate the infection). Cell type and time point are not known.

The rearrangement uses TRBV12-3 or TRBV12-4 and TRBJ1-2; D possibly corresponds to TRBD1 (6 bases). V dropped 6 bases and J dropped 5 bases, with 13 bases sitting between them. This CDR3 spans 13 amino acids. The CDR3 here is CASSHRAQYGYTF. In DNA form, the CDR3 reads TGTGCCAGCAGCCACAGGGCCCAGTATGGCTACACCTTC.

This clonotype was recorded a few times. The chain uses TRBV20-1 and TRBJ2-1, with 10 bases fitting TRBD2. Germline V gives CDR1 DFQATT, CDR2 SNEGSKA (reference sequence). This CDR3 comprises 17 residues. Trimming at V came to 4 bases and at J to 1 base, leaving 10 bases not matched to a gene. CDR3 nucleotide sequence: TGCAGTGCTATAGGGACTAGCGTCATCGGGTCCTACAATGAGCAGTTCTTC. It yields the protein CSAIGTSVIGSYNEQFF.

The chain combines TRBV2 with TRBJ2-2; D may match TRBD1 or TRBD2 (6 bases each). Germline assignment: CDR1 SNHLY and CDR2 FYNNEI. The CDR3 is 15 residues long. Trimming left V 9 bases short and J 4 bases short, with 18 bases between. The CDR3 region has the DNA TGTGCCAGTAAAGTCGGGGGCTATGGCACCGGGGAGCTGTTTTTT. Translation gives CASKVGGYGTGELFF.

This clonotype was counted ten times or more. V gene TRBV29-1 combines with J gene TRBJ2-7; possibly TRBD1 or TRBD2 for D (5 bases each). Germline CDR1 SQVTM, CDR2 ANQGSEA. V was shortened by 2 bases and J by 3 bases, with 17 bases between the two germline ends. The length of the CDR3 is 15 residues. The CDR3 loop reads CSVEMGDEGNYEQYF. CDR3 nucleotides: TGCAGCGTTGAAATGGGAGACGAGGGGAACTACGAGCAGTACTTC.

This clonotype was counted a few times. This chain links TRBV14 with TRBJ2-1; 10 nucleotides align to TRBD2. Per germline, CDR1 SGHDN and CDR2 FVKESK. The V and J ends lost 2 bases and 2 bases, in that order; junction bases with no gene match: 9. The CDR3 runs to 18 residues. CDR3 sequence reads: CASSQRVAGGPPYNEQFF. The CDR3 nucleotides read TGTGCCAGCAGCCAAAGGGTAGCGGGAGGACCCCCCTACAATGAGCAGTTCTTC.

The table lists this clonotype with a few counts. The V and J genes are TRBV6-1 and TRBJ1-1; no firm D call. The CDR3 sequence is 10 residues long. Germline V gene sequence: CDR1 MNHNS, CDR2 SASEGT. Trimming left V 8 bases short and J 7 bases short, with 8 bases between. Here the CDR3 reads CASGYFEAFF. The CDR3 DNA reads TGTGCCAGCGGGTATTTTGAAGCTTTCTTT.

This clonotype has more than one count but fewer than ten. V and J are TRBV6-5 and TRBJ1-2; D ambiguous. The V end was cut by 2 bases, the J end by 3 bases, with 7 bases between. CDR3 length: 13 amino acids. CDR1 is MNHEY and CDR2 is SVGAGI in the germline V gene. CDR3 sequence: CASSYKADYGYTF. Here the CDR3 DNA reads TGTGCCAGCAGTTACAAAGCGGACTATGGCTACACCTTC.

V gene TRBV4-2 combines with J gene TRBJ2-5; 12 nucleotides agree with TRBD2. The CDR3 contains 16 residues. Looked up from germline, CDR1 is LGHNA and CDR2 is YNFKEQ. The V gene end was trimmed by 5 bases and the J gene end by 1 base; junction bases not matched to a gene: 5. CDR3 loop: CASSTGLAGLQETQYF. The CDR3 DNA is TGTGCCAGCAGCACGGGACTAGCGGGCCTCCAAGAGACCCAGTACTTC.

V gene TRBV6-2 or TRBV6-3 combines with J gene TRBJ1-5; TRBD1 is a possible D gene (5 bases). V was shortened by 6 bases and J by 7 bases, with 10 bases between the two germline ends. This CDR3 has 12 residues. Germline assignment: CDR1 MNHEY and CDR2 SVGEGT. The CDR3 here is CASRGGGQPQHF. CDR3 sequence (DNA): TGTGCCAGCAGGGGGGGTGGCCAGCCCCAGCATTTT.